The clone carrying this TCR beta chain showed up just a few times. This sample was included in a study of blood T cell repertoires in COVID-19. Study summary: In each case, the material was cDNA or gDNA derived from T cells, B-cell-depleted T cells, or PBMCs.

Methods used by the authors: Amplification with reference gene primers provided the estimates of nucleated cell counts. Measured with immunoSEQ multiplex PCR; TCRdb has only the in-frame clones, and not every one. D and trimming were read from the DNA, whereas the V and J calls and clone size are those reported in that table. The table shows about 85,000 clones, with approximately 88% occurring only once. Input material: peripheral blood. This sequence was found in a man between 60 and 75 years old with acute or convalescent COVID-19.

The CDR3 DNA reads as TGTGCCACCAGCACGAGGGGGGGCAGCGAGACCCAGTACTTC. This sequence encodes CATSTRGGSETQYF. The V gene is TRBV15, the J gene TRBJ2-5; TRBD2 is a possible D gene (7 bases). The CDR3 loop spans 14 amino acids. CDR1 is LNHNV and CDR2 is YYDKDF in the germline V gene (reference sequence). Trimming shortened V by 4 bases and J by 5 bases, and 14 bases separated the two germline ends.